These 8 T cell receptor beta chains were sequenced from one sample in a study of blood T cell repertoires in COVID-19. The table came from immunoSEQ multiplex PCR; TCRdb's copy has only in-frame clones and leaves some out. Among approximately 230,000 clones listed, 85% to 90% were seen once. The specimen sequenced was PBMCs or T cells enriched from blood (not recorded which). The receptors originated from a woman aged 25 to 45 who had recovered from COVID-19.

The chain links TRBV10-3 to TRBJ1-4, with D possibly TRBD1 on 5 matching bases. V was shortened by 3 bases and J by 7 bases, with 9 bases between the two germline ends. Germline CDR1 and CDR2: ENHRY and SYGVKD. The CDR3 covers 13 residues. The CDR3 loop reads CAISDSGAEKLFF. As DNA, the CDR3 is TGTGCCATCAGTGATAGTGGGGCTGAAAAACTGTTTTTT.

The chain is built from TRBV13 and TRBJ2-3; D is perhaps TRBD1 (6 bases). Germline V gives CDR1 PRHDT, CDR2 FYEKMQ (reference sequence). The CDR3 is 13 residues long. V gave up 3 bases and J gave up 4 bases, with 8 bases separating them. Written as DNA, the CDR3 is TGTGCCAGCAGCTTTGGACAGCCAGATACGCAGTATTTT. Its translation is CASSFGQPDTQYF.

The gene calls are TRBV27 and TRBJ1-5; D is possibly TRBD1 (5 bases). CDR1 MNHEY and CDR2 SMNVEV come from the germline V gene (reference sequence). The CDR3 totals 13 residues. Deletions cut 4 bases from V and 7 bases from J, with 11 bases between. The CDR3 DNA sequence: TGTGCCAGCAGTTCTCAGGGAGGCCAGCCCCAGCATTTT. Its protein is CASSSQGGQPQHF.

The chain recombines TRBV19 with TRBJ1-5; D is undetermined. Trimming cost V 5 bases and J 4 bases, with 12 bases left between them. Germline V gives CDR1 LNHDA, CDR2 SQIVND (reference sequence). This CDR3 has 14 amino acids. In nucleotides, the CDR3 is TGTGCCAGTAGTTACGTGAGCGAAAATCAGCCCCAGCATTTT. Translated: CASSYVSENQPQHF.

V and J are TRBV7-2 and TRBJ1-1; weak D call: TRBD1 (6 bases). Germline loops: CDR1 SGHTA, CDR2 FQGNSA. Trimming took off 4 bases at V and 10 bases at J, with 16 bases between the two ends. The CDR3 has 13 amino acids. The CDR3 spells CASSSGQNIRAFF. CDR3 bases: TGTGCCAGCAGCTCAGGACAGAACATACGAGCTTTCTTT.

CDR3 nucleotide sequence: TGTGCCAGCAGCTTAGATCGTATGGGGAGGGAGACCCAGTACTTC. As protein: CASSLDRMGRETQYF. This chain connects TRBV11-2 to TRBJ2-5, with D perhaps matching TRBD2 (6 bases). Germline V gene sequence: CDR1 SGHAT, CDR2 FQNNGV. The V gene lost 0 bases and the J gene lost 5 bases, with 13 bases spanning the gap. This CDR3 contains 15 residues.

The chain employs TRBV15 and TRBJ2-5; perhaps TRBD2 as D (5 bases). Germline V lookup: CDR1 LNHNV, CDR2 YYDKDF (reference sequence). The V gene lost 1 base and the J gene lost 8 bases, with 11 bases spanning the gap. The CDR3 sequence is 13 residues long. The CDR3 DNA follows: TGTGCCACCAGCAGAGGAGGGAGTAGTACCCAGTACTTC. Translating gives CATSRGGSSTQYF.

The J gene is TRBJ1-6, the V gene TRBV27; D is undetermined. Trimming removed 1 base from V and 7 bases from J, with 14 bases in between. CDR3 size: 16 residues. Germline assignment: CDR1 MNHEY and CDR2 SMNVEV (reference sequence). DNA for the CDR3: TGTGCCAGCAGTTTATATCCAGGCACATGGAATTCACCCCTCCACTTT. Residues: CASSLYPGTWNSPLHF.